This T cell receptor (beta chain) was obtained from a study of blood T cell repertoires in COVID-19. Study context: The cDNA or gDNA used as material had been derived from T cells, B-cell-depleted T cells, or PBMCs.

Here immunoSEQ multiplex PCR was the method, and the copy in TCRdb shows in-frame clones only, minus some. The sample lists approximately 310,000 clones; around 86% were seen once. Participant age was 18 to 89 years, and participants resided in about two dozen US areas. Assignments of participants to cohorts depended upon their own reported clinical history. What the recovered Cohort 3 donors had was two negative PCRs, clearance, or symptom resolution. The germline V and J ends were trimmed by 6 bases and 7 bases, with 16 bases remaining between them. Germline assignment: CDR1 MNHEY and CDR2 SVGAGI. The CDR3 covers 15 residues.

The rearrangement links TRBV6-5 to TRBJ1-6; tentatively, D is TRBD1 (6 bases). The TCR originated in a man in his 60s who had recovered from COVID-19. The specimen sequenced was PBMCs or T cells enriched from blood (not recorded which). The CDR3 bases are TGTGCCAGCAGACAACCGACAGGATTGAATTCACCCCTCCACTTT. Translation: CASRQPTGLNSPLHF.